This T cell receptor (beta chain) was profiled in a study of cytomegalovirus exposure and HLA in healthy donors. Germline lookup yields CDR1 SGHTA and CDR2 FQGNSA. V shed 6 bases and J shed 2 bases, with 16 bases lying between them. This CDR3 is built from 15 residues. The PCR contained 60 Vbeta and 13 Jbeta primers. The assay was immunoSEQ multiplex PCR, and TCRdb's table has in-frame clones only and misses some. The repertoire holds 150,000 or so clones, with about four fifths as singletons. As regards this clone: The antigen remains undetermined.

Regarding the study as a whole: Researchers reported in a later analysis that a missense DCLRE1C variant was tied to TCR beta V- and J-gene trimming. The classifier reportedly diagnosed cytomegalovirus status with high sensitivity and specificity. Later examination showed HLA-associated TCR beta chains had greater clonal expansion than equally common others. Specific recognition of CMV antigens was confirmed in vitro for three chains (all CMV-associated).

This clonotype was sampled from a woman aged 45-65 years in good health and CMV-seropositive. Sequencing used PBMCs. J is TRBJ1-1 and V is TRBV7-2; maybe TRBD1 (5 bases). In DNA, the CDR3 is TGTGCCAGCAGACAAAGAGGTCAGGGCAACACTGAAGCTTTCTTT. The encoded protein is CASRQRGQGNTEAFF.